One TCR beta chain is described in this entry. Its antigen is currently unknown. V lost 6 bases and J lost 3; bases outside the gene matches: 5. Germline lookup yields CDR1 DFQATT and CDR2 SNEGSKA (reference sequence). The CDR3 contains 13 residues. The data originate from a study of post-analysis software for immune sequencing data. Overall study results and limits: In patients, about 5 TRBV segments were more frequent than in controls, with TRBV5-6, TRBV5-1 and TRBV20-1 among them.

TCR beta libraries were prepared from cDNA with unique molecular identifiers. Using its own MiXCR run on the PCR reads, TCRdb lists one record per CDR3 protein. This table has some 260,000 distinct CDR3 sequences, 35% to 45% appearing once. The sample was blood. The clonotype comes from a girl between 5 and 17 years old with multiple sclerosis. The J gene is TRBJ1-5, the V gene TRBV20-1; 7 bases align to TRBD1. The chain's CDR3 is CSAPGQPNQPQHF. CDR3 DNA: TGCAGTGCCCCGGGACAGCCCAATCAGCCCCAGCATTTT.